This is a list of T cell receptor beta chains from one sample in a study of T cell responses to AZD1222 COVID-19 vaccine. Assay: immunoSEQ multiplex PCR; the TCRdb copy retains only in-frame clones and omits some. This table has 75,000 to 100,000 clones, around 90% appearing once. Sequenced here: peripheral blood, sampled on day 0 of AZD1222 vaccination. The receptors derive from an adult in good health. Each CDR3 is given with its conserved first and last residue. Each record gives: D gene, clone size, V gene, J gene, CDR3 protein, CDR3 DNA. A D gene is named only where the DNA matches it firmly. The size field is filled for only some rows; it gives once, few, many or a size class.

>NA|NA|TRBV11-3|TRBJ1-1
CASSLEPLTEAFF
TGTGCCAGCAGCTTAGAGCCCCTCACTGAAGCTTTCTTT
>NA|NA|TRBV6-5|TRBJ1-5
CASSSDRRGYQPQHF
TGTGCCAGCAGTTCAGACCGCAGGGGTTACCAGCCCCAGCATTTT
>TRBD1|NA|TRBV7-3|TRBJ1-1
CASSLRGMGTGAKAFF
TGTGCCAGCAGCTTAAGGGGGATGGGGACAGGGGCCAAAGCTTTCTTT
>NA|NA|TRBV6-4|TRBJ1-5
CASSDSYSNQPQHF
TGTGCCAGCAGTGACTCATATAGCAATCAGCCCCAGCATTTT
>TRBD1|NA|TRBV19|TRBJ1-5
CAISIMGQGAGGAQPQHF
TGTGCCATTAGTATTATGGGCCAGGGGGCAGGGGGGGCTCAGCCCCAGCATTTT
>TRBD2|NA|TRBV6-2/TRBV6-3|TRBJ2-5
CASSYSTGGDQETQYF
TGTGCCAGCAGTTACTCGACCGGGGGGGACCAAGAGACCCAGTACTTC
>NA|NA|TRBV18|TRBJ2-4
CASSLAENIQYF
TGTGCCAGCTCATTAGCCGAAAACATTCAGTACTTC
>NA|NA|TRBV7-3|TRBJ2-1
CASSLYSPGSGDEQFF
TGTGCCAGCAGCTTATACAGCCCGGGCAGCGGAGATGAGCAGTTCTTC
>NA|NA|TRBV4-1|TRBJ1-5
CASSQEFGDNHQPQHF
TGCGCCAGCAGCCAAGAGTTTGGAGACAACCATCAGCCCCAGCATTTT
>NA|NA|TRBV6-6|TRBJ1-5
CASSPEAQMNQPQHF
TGTGCCAGCAGCCCCGAGGCGCAAATGAATCAGCCCCAGCATTTT
>TRBD1|few|TRBV27|TRBJ1-6
CASTRTGTGNSPLHF
TGTGCCAGCACTCGCACCGGGACAGGGAATTCACCCCTCCACTTT
>TRBD2|NA|TRBV7-2|TRBJ2-7
CASSQSGVSSYEQYF
TGTGCCAGCAGTCAGAGCGGGGTGAGCTCCTACGAGCAGTACTTC
>NA|NA|TRBV27|TRBJ1-5
CASSADRQSNQPQHF
TGTGCCAGCAGCGCCGACAGACAGTCTAATCAGCCCCAGCATTTT
>NA|NA|TRBV6-2/TRBV6-3|TRBJ2-7
CASSYSQTKDEQYF
TGTGCCAGCAGTTACTCCCAGACAAAAGACGAGCAGTACTTC
>TRBD1|NA|TRBV7-2|TRBJ1-2
CASSPQGDYGYTF
TGTGCCAGCAGCCCACAGGGGGACTATGGCTACACCTTC
>NA|NA|TRBV2|TRBJ2-7
CASSTQAGAYEQYF
TGTGCCAGCAGCACCCAGGCAGGGGCCTACGAGCAGTACTTC
>NA|NA|TRBV21-1|TRBJ2-2
CAAAENTGELFF
TGTGCAGCGGCAGAAAACACCGGGGAGCTGTTTTTT
>NA|NA|TRBV11-1|TRBJ2-2
CASSLTQTGELFF
TGTGCCAGCAGCCTTACCCAAACCGGGGAGCTGTTTTTT
>TRBD2|NA|TRBV14|TRBJ2-1
CASSQESLAAGWQFF
TGTGCCAGCAGCCAAGAATCTCTAGCGGCAGGGTGGCAGTTCTTC
>TRBD1|once|TRBV6-5|TRBJ1-2
CASRAGGYGYTF
TGTGCCAGCAGGGCAGGGGGCTACGGCTACACCTTC
>NA|NA|TRBV11-2|TRBJ1-1
CASSLRMNTEAFF
TGTGCCAGCAGCCTCCGAATGAACACTGAAGCTTTCTTT
>NA|few|TRBV7-9|TRBJ1-1
CASISFGVRGYTEAFF
TGTGCCAGCATCTCTTTCGGGGTTAGGGGGTACACTGAAGCTTTCTTT
>TRBD1|NA|TRBV11-2|TRBJ1-4
CASSPVGTGTEKLFF
TGTGCCAGCAGCCCCGTGGGGACAGGGACTGAAAAACTGTTTTTT
>TRBD1|NA|TRBV10-1|TRBJ2-7
CANRNPRDRMGF
TGCGCGAACCGAAACCCCCGGGACAGGATGGGATTC
>NA|NA|TRBV10-1|TRBJ1-2
CASSESYGYGYTF
TGCGCCAGCAGTGAGTCGTATGGCTATGGCTACACCTTC
>NA|NA|TRBV12-3/TRBV12-4|TRBJ1-5
CASRDSDQPQHF
TGTGCCAGCAGGGACAGTGATCAGCCCCAGCATTTT
>NA|NA|TRBV6-5|TRBJ2-6
CASSYSWGSGANVLTF
TGTGCCAGCAGTTACTCGTGGGGCTCTGGGGCCAACGTCCTGACTTTC
>NA|NA|TRBV5-6|TRBJ2-4
CASSLGGRKNIQYF
TGTGCCAGCAGCTTGGGGGGGCGCAAAAACATTCAGTACTTC
>NA|NA|TRBV7-4|TRBJ1-3
CAPRVSRNSIYF
TGTGCCCCACGGGTTTCTCGAAATTCCATATATTTT
>TRBD1|NA|TRBV5-1|TRBJ1-1
CASSSTGTVDTEAFF
TGCGCCAGCAGCTCAACCGGGACAGTCGACACTGAAGCTTTCTTT
>NA|medium-sized|TRBV6-4|TRBJ2-3
CASSDSVGAPTDTQYF
TGTGCCAGCAGTGACTCCGTAGGGGCTCCCACAGATACGCAGTATTTT
>NA|NA|TRBV19|TRBJ2-5
CASSRSGVETQYF
TGTGCCAGTAGCCGGTCCGGGGTGGAGACCCAGTACTTC
>NA|NA|TRBV9|TRBJ2-7
CASSIGGANSYEQYF
TGTGCCAGCTCCATTGGGGGGGCGAACTCCTACGAGCAGTACTTC
>TRBD1|once|TRBV30|TRBJ1-5
CAWSGQGNQPQHF
TGTGCCTGGAGCGGACAGGGCAATCAGCCCCAGCATTTT
>TRBD2|NA|TRBV5-4|TRBJ2-5
CASSPRGLALGETQYF
TGTGCCAGCAGCCCGAGGGGACTAGCCCTAGGAGAGACCCAGTACTTC
>NA|NA|TRBV7-2|TRBJ1-3
CASSPQVSGNTIYF
TGTGCCAGCAGTCCACAGGTCTCTGGAAACACCATATATTTT
>NA|NA|TRBV15|TRBJ2-7
CATSNRTHEQYF
TGTGCCACCAGCAATCGAACCCACGAGCAGTACTTC
>TRBD2|NA|TRBV6-2/TRBV6-3|TRBJ2-3
CASSYLAGGTDTQYF
TGTGCCAGCAGTTACCTAGCGGGGGGCACAGATACGCAGTATTTT